The sequence of this TCR beta chain was determined in a study of shared clonotypes between healthy human individuals. CDR1 SGDLS and CDR2 YYNGEE come from the germline V gene. V was shortened by 0 bases and J by 4 bases, with 14 bases between the two germline ends. The CDR3 contains 15 residues. In the authors' workflow: ImmunoSEQ gave junction-only sequences without quality scores, so filtering differed. Generated by immunoSEQ multiplex PCR, the TCRdb table keeps only in-frame clones and is missing some. V, J and clone size are taken as reported in that table, and D and trimming were inferred from the DNA itself. The sample holds hundreds of thousands of clones, approximately 74% seen once.

The clonotype originates from a man in his thirties or forties in good health. The chain employs TRBV9 and TRBJ2-7, with D perhaps matching TRBD1 (6 bases). Sequenced sample: memory CD4+ T cells sorted from blood. Subset given: CD45RA-negative fraction. This chain's CDR3 is CASSVAPGQEYEQYF. The CDR3 coding sequence is TGTGCCAGCAGCGTAGCCCCGGGACAAGAGTACGAGCAGTACTTC. The variable domain in full, with the rest retrieved from reference TRBV9 and TRBJ2-7, is DSGVTQTPKHLITATGQRVTLRCSPRSGDLSVYWYQQSLDQGLQFLIQYYNGEERAKGNILERFSAQQFPDLHSELNLSSLELGDSALYFCASSVAPGQEYEQYFGPGTRLTVT.